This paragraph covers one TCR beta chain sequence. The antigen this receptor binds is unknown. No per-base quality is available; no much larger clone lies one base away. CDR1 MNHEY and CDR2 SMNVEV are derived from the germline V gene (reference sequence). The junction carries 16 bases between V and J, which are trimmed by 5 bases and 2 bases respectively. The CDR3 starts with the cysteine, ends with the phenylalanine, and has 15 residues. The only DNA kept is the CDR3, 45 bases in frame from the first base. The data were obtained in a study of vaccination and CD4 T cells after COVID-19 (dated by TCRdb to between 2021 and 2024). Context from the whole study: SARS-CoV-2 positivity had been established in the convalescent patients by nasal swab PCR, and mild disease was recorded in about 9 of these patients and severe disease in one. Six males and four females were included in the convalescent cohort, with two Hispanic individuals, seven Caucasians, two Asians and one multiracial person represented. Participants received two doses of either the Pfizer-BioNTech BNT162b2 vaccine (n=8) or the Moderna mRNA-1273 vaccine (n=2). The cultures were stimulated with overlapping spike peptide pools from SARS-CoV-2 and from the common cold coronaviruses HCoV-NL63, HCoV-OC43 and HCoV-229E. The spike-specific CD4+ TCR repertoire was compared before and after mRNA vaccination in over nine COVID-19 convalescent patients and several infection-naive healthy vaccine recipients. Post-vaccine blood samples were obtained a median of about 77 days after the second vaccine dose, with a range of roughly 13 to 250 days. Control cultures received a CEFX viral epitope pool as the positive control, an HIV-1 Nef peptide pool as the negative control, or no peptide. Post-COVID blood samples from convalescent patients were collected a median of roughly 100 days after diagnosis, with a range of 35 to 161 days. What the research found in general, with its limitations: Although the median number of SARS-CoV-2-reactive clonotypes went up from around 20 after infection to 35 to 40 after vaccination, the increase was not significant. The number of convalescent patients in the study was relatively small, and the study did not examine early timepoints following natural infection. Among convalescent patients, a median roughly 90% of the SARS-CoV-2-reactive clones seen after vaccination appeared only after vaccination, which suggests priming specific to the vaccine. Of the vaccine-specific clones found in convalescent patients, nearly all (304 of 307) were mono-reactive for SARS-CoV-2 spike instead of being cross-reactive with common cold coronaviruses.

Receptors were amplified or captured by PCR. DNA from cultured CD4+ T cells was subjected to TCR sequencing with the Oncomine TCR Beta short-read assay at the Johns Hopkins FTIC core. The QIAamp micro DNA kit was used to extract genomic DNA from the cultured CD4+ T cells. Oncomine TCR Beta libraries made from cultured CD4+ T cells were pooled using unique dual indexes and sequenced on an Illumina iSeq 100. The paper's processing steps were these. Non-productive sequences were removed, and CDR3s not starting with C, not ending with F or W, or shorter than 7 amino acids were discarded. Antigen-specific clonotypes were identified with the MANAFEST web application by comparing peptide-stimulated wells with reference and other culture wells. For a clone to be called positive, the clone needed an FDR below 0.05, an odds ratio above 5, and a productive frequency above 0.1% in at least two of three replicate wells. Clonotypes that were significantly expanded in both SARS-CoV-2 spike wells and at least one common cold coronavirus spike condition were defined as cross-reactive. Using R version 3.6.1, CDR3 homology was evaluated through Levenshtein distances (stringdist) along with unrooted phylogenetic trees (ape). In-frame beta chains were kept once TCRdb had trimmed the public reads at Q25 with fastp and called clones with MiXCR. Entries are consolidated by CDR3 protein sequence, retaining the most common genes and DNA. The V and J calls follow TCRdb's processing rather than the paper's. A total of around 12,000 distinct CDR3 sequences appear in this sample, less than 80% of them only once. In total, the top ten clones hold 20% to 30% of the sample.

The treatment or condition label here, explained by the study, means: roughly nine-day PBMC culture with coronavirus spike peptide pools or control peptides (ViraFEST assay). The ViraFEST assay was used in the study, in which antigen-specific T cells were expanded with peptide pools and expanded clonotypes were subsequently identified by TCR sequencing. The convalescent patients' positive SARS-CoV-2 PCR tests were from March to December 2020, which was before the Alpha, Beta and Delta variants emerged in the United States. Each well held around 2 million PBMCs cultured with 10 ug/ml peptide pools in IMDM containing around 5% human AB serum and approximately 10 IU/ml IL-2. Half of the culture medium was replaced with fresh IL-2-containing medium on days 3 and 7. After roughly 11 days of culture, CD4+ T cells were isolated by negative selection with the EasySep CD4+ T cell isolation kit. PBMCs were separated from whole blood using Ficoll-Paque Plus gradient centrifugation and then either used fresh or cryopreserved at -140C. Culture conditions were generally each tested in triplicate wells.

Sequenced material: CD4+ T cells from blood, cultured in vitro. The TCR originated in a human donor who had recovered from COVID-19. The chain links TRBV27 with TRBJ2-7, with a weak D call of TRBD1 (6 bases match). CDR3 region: CASSLTGHDPYEQYF. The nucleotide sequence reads TGTGCCAGCAGTCTTACGGGACACGACCCCTACGAGCAGTACTTC.